The T cell receptor (beta chain) described here comes from a study of blood T cell repertoires in COVID-19. This clone was observed a handful of times. Produced via immunoSEQ multiplex PCR; TCRdb's table is partial and in-frame only. The sample contains tens of thousands of clones, over 60% of which appear only once. This CDR3 contains 14 residues. Germline CDR1 reads SGHTA; CDR2 reads FQGNSA. Trimming removed 4 bases from V and 0 bases from J, with 9 bases in between. The TCR comes from a human donor in a cohort sampled during active COVID-19. The sequencing sample was made of peripheral blood. The rearrangement links TRBV7-2 to TRBJ1-2, with TRBD1 as a possible D gene (6 bases). This CDR3 is CASSWGTPNYGYTF. The DNA for the CDR3 is TGTGCCAGCAGCTGGGGGACACCTAACTATGGCTACACCTTC.